This T cell receptor beta chain was retrieved from a study of blood T cell repertoires in COVID-19. Per the original data handling: Amplification with reference gene primers provided the estimates of nucleated cell counts. The repertoire was sequenced with immunoSEQ multiplex PCR; TCRdb's copy has only in-frame clones and lacks some. Clone size and the V and J calls come from that table; the DNA yielded D and trimming. The table shows roughly 220,000 clones, with about four fifths occurring only once. The age range of participants was 18 to 89 years, with residence in about 25 US areas. Germline-derived CDR1 and CDR2 are PRHDT and FYEKMQ (reference sequence). The CDR3 loop spans 15 amino acids. J was trimmed by 7 bases and V by 4 bases; bases with no gene match: 6.

The TCR sequence derives from a woman in her forties who had recovered from COVID-19. The rearrangement joins TRBV13 to TRBJ1-6, with 8 bases fitting TRBD1. The sequencing input was PBMCs or T cells enriched from blood (not recorded which). CDR3 residues: CASSWTGRANSPLHF. The CDR3 DNA follows: TGTGCCAGCAGCTGGACAGGGAGGGCAAATTCACCCCTCCACTTT.